The sequence of this T cell receptor (beta chain) was determined in a study of blood T cell repertoires in COVID-19. About the study: The cDNA or gDNA used as material had been derived from T cells, B-cell-depleted T cells, or PBMCs.

Using immunoSEQ multiplex PCR, the repertoire was profiled, and TCRdb retains in-frame clones only, with some absent. The sample has over 250,000 clones; approximately 86% are singletons. The sequenced material came from peripheral blood. The source is a woman between 65 and 79 years old with COVID-19, enrolled during active disease.

The CDR3 coding sequence is TGCGCCAGCAGCTGGGGACAGGCTGGGACTGAAGCTTTCTTT. Its translation is CASSWGQAGTEAFF. V gene TRBV5-1 combines with J gene TRBJ1-1; 8 bases are shared with TRBD1. V lost 3 bases to trimming and J lost 5 bases; unmatched junction nucleotides: 6. From germline, CDR1 is SGHRS and CDR2 YFSETQ. This CDR3 comprises 14 residues.